The 14 T cell receptor beta chains below come from one sample, sequenced in a study of shared clonotypes between healthy human individuals. Sequenced by immunoSEQ multiplex PCR; TCRdb stores in-frame clones only, minus some. The data show fewer than 650,000 clones, 76% seen once. Material for sequencing was PBMCs. Receptors were obtained from a woman in her 40s in good health. Some clones in this sample may be carry-over from other donors' samples.

This chain uses TRBV14 with TRBJ2-1, with 9 bases matching TRBD2. The CDR3 extends over 14 amino acids. Germline V gene sequence: CDR1 SGHDN, CDR2 FVKESK. The V gene end was trimmed by 0 bases and the J gene end by 12 bases; junction bases not matched to a gene: 6. CDR3: CASSQEPSGVVQFF. The CDR3 DNA reads as TGTGCCAGCAGCCAAGAGCCTAGCGGGGTGGTGCAGTTCTTC.

As DNA, the CDR3 is TGTGCCAGCAGCTTAGGTACCAGGGGTTTGCGAGAGACCCAGTACTTC. Residues: CASSLGTRGLRETQYF. The chain links TRBV11-2 to TRBJ2-5, with D possibly being TRBD1 (6 bases). Trimming removed 1 base at V and 4 bases at J, with 16 bases between. The V gene's germline CDR1 is SGHAT and CDR2 FQNNGV. The CDR3 has 16 amino acids.

The gene calls are TRBV11-3 and TRBJ2-1, with 7 bases matching TRBD2. Germline V gives CDR1 SGHNT, CDR2 YENEEA. The CDR3 spans 16 residues. The J segment lost 4 bases and the V segment lost 0 bases, leaving 6 bases of the junction unmatched. CDR3 amino acids: CASSLDEASGYNEQFF. CDR3 bases: TGTGCCAGCAGCTTAGATGAGGCTAGCGGTTACAATGAGCAGTTCTTC.

The chain employs TRBV19 and TRBJ2-1; 8 bases map to TRBD2. The junction had 6 bases not matched to a gene; V was cut back by 2 bases and J by 0 bases. The CDR3 runs 17 residues. CDR1 and CDR2 from the germline V gene are LNHDA and SQIVND (reference sequence). CDR3 amino acids: CASSILAGRSSYNEQFF. The CDR3 DNA reads TGTGCCAGTAGTATACTAGCGGGTCGGAGCTCCTACAATGAGCAGTTCTTC.

This clone was found once. A far larger clone is just one base off, so this is likely a read error. The CDR3 reads CASSLVIETQYF. In DNA, the CDR3 is TGTGCCAGCAGCTTAGTGATCGAGACCCAGTACTTC. This rearrangement joins TRBV7-9 to TRBJ2-5, with unresolved D. Between the trimmed V and J ends, which lost 1 base and 5 bases, there was a span of 5 bases. The CDR3 consists of 12 residues. Germline V CDR1 and CDR2: SEHNR, FQNEAQ (reference sequence).

Concerning this clone: A clone one base away is much larger, so this may be a read error. The V call is TRBV5-1, the J call TRBJ1-1; the D gene is possibly TRBD1 (5 bases). Germline CDR1 SGHRS, CDR2 YFSETQ. The CDR3 covers 14 residues. CDR3 residues: CASGLFTGNTEAFF. DNA for the CDR3: TGCGCCAGCGGCTTGTTTACAGGGAACACTGAAGCTTTCTTT.

As for this clone: The identical CDR3 is also encoded by other nucleotide sequences in the sample. This sequence joins TRBV2 and TRBJ1-1, with 8 positions matching TRBD1. The CDR3 has 14 residues. CDR1 is SNHLY, CDR2 FYNNEI, per germline. The junction had 1 base not matched to a gene; V was cut back by 4 bases and J by 0 bases. CDR3 sequence (DNA): TGTGCCAGCAGTGTGGACAGGGTGAACACTGAAGCTTTCTTT. This encodes CASSVDRVNTEAFF.

The rearrangement uses TRBV6-6 and TRBJ1-1, with TRBD1 matching over 9 bases. The CDR3 is 16 amino acids. Germline CDR1 MNHNY, CDR2 SVGAGI (reference sequence). Trimming took 4 bases from V and 0 from J; bases not matched to a gene: 6. CDR3 nucleotide sequence: TGTGCCAGCAGTTGGCCACAGGGGGCTATGAACACTGAAGCTTTCTTT. This translates into CASSWPQGAMNTEAFF.

This clone was found a few times. This rearrangement joins TRBV7-2 to TRBJ1-1; no clear D gene. Germline CDR1 SGHTA, CDR2 FQGNSA. The CDR3 is 16 residues long. V gave up 5 bases and J gave up 0 bases, with 16 bases separating them. CDR3 residues: CASSLLAGSLNTEAFF. In DNA form, the CDR3 reads TGTGCCAGCAGCCTCTTGGCAGGAAGCTTGAACACTGAAGCTTTCTTT.

As regards this clone: Different DNA sequences within this sample yield the same CDR3. V usage is TRBV18 and J usage is TRBJ2-5, with D uncertain. The CDR3 sequence is 14 residues long. Germline-derived CDR1 and CDR2 are KGHSH and LQKENI. V lost 0 bases and J 8 bases, leaving 13 bases between the germline ends. This chain's CDR3 is CASSPPSAVETQYF. The CDR3 DNA follows: TGTGCCAGCTCACCACCGTCAGCCGTGGAAACCCAGTACTTC.

This sequence joins TRBV28 and TRBJ1-4, with no clear D. The CDR3 has 16 amino acids. The V end lost 4 bases, the J end lost 0 bases, and 12 bases lay between the germline ends. From germline, CDR1 is MDHEN and CDR2 SYDVKM. Here the CDR3 reads CASSSPGIATNEKLFF. The CDR3 DNA reads TGTGCCAGCAGTTCCCCTGGCATCGCAACTAATGAAAAACTGTTTTTT.

This clone has a single count. V is TRBV7-8 and J is TRBJ1-5, with 9 bases matching TRBD1. Germline V gives CDR1 SGHVS, CDR2 FQNEAQ. This CDR3 has 17 residues. Trimming cost V 2 bases and J 5 bases; bases outside gene matches: 10. The CDR3 loop is CASSLRLGQGTDQPQHF. The DNA for the CDR3 is TGTGCCAGCAGCTTAAGGTTAGGACAGGGGACGGATCAGCCCCAGCATTTT.

V usage is TRBV6-5 and J usage is TRBJ1-1; the D is unclear. Germline lookup yields CDR1 MNHEY and CDR2 SVGAGI. The CDR3 sequence is 10 residues long. V was trimmed by 6 bases and J by 4 bases, leaving 3 bases between them. The chain's CDR3 is CASRATEAFF. CDR3 coding DNA: TGTGCCAGCAGGGCCACTGAAGCTTTCTTT.

This clone turned up a few times. The chain recombines TRBV5-1 with TRBJ1-3; the D gene is possibly TRBD1 (5 bases). The CDR3 contains 16 residues. Germline assignment: CDR1 SGHRS and CDR2 YFSETQ. Trimming removed 8 bases from V and 4 bases from J, with 22 bases in between. This CDR3 reads CARPPGGGYDGNTIYF. CDR3 DNA sequence: TGCGCCAGACCCCCCGGGGGGGGATATGACGGAAACACCATATATTTT.